Below are 26 T cell receptor beta chains sequenced from a single sample in a study of shared clonotypes between healthy human individuals. The protocol was immunoSEQ multiplex PCR, while the TCRdb copy is restricted to in-frame clones and leaves out a portion. The sample has roughly 2,500,000 clones, 93% seen once. The sequenced sample was naive CD4+ T cells from PBMCs. Subset in this sample: CD45RA+ positively selected. The source is a man between 18 and 35 years old in good health. Some clones in this sample may be carry-over from other donors' samples.

The J gene is TRBJ2-7, the V gene TRBV2, with D perhaps TRBD2 (5 bases). The CDR3 contains 14 residues. Trimming cost V 1 base and J 2 bases, with 9 bases left between them. The germline CDR1 and CDR2 sequences are SNHLY and FYNNEI. Here the CDR3 reads CASSEGGNPYEQYF. The CDR3 coding sequence is TGTGCCAGCAGTGAAGGAGGGAACCCCTACGAGCAGTACTTC.

This clone turned up a few times. In DNA, the CDR3 is TGTGCCAGCAGTGATTATCGGTGGAACACCATATATTTT. Translation gives CASSDYRWNTIYF. The rearrangement uses TRBV2 and TRBJ1-3; D ambiguous. The CDR3 length is 13 residues. Trimming took 3 bases from V and 7 from J, leaving 10 bases between them. Germline CDR1 and CDR2: SNHLY and FYNNEI.

The chain carries TRBV18 and TRBJ1-1, with 8 bases fitting TRBD1. The CDR3 is 15 residues long. J gave up 6 bases and V 2 bases, and 8 bases lay outside the gene matches. Germline loops: CDR1 KGHSH, CDR2 LQKENI. CDR3 DNA: TGTGCCAGCTCACCAGTACAGGGGGGCTTCTCTGAAGCTTTCTTT. It codes for CASSPVQGGFSEAFF. Drawing the rest from reference TRBV18 and TRBJ1-1, the complete variable domain is NAGVMQNPRHLVRRRGQEARLRCSPMKGHSHVYWYRQLPEEGLKFMVYLQKENIIDESGMPKERFSAEFPKEGPSILRIQQVVRGDSAAYFCASSPVQGGFSEAFFGQGTRLTVV.

The chain couples TRBV5-1 to TRBJ1-2; D gene unclear. With 1 base removed from V and 1 base from J, the gap between germline ends came to 14 bases. CDR1 and CDR2 (germline): SGHRS, YFSETQ. This CDR3 comprises 16 residues. This CDR3 reads CASSLIRPNNNYGYTF. The CDR3 nucleotides are TGCGCCAGCAGCTTGATACGACCGAATAATAACTATGGCTACACCTTC.

This chain links TRBV13 with TRBJ1-1, with D possibly matching TRBD1 (6 bases). The CDR3 is 16 residues long. V was clipped by 5 bases and J by 1 base, with 17 bases between them. Germline CDR1 PRHDT, CDR2 FYEKMQ (reference sequence). The chain's CDR3 is CASSRRPDSQNTEAFF. The DNA for the CDR3 is TGTGCCAGCAGCCGCCGACCGGACAGCCAGAACACTGAAGCTTTCTTT. The full variable domain, its missing parts supplied by reference TRBV13 and TRBJ1-1, is AAGVIQSPRHLIKEKRETATLKCYPIPRHDTVYWYQQGPGQDPQFLISFYEKMQSDKGSIPDRFSAQQFSDYHSELNMSSLELGDSALYFCASSRRPDSQNTEAFFGQGTRLTVV.

The chain carries TRBV7-2 and TRBJ2-1, with 7 positions matching TRBD2. Germline trimming cut 3 bases from V and 2 bases from J; bases unmatched to any gene: 7. CDR3 length: 16 amino acids. From germline, CDR1 is SGHTA and CDR2 FQGNSA. The DNA of the CDR3 is TGTGCCAGCAGCTTCGTTAGCGGGCGAACCTACAATGAGCAGTTCTTC. It codes for CASSFVSGRTYNEQFF.

V usage is TRBV7-9 and J usage is TRBJ1-2; D uncertain. Germline V gene data show CDR1 as SEHNR and CDR2 as FQNEAQ (reference sequence). This CDR3 has 14 amino acids. V lost 2 bases to trimming and J lost 8 bases, with 15 bases between them. Written as DNA, the CDR3 is TGTGCCAGCAGCTTATCCCTCGGGGATTACGGCTACACCTTC. Its protein product is CASSLSLGDYGYTF.

The genes are TRBV18 and TRBJ1-2, with 7 positions matching TRBD1. Germline CDR1 is KGHSH and CDR2 is LQKENI. Trimming took 6 bases from V and 6 from J; bases not matched to a gene: 22. The CDR3 loop spans 18 amino acids. The CDR3 nucleotides read TGTGCCAGCTCTGGCTTCTTTGGAGCTGCAGGGACAGATGATGGCTACACCTTC. Translating gives CASSGFFGAAGTDDGYTF.

About this clone itself: The sample carries other DNA sequences with the same CDR3. V gene TRBV5-1 combines with J gene TRBJ2-5; the D is unclear. With 0 bases removed from V and 1 base from J, the gap between germline ends came to 4 bases. Germline loops: CDR1 SGHRS, CDR2 YFSETQ. This CDR3 spans 13 amino acids. CDR3 coding DNA: TGCGCCAGCAGCTTGGCCTCCCAAGAGACCCAGTACTTC. Translated, it gives CASSLASQETQYF. Full variable domain (outside the CDR3, taken from reference TRBV5-1 and TRBJ2-5): KAGVTQTPRYLIKTRGQQVTLSCSPISGHRSVSWYQQTPGQGLQFLFEYFSETQRNKGNFPGRFSGRQFSNSRSEMNVSTLELGDSALYLCASSLASQETQYFGPGTRLLVL.

Comments on this clone: This CDR3 is also generated by other DNA sequences in the sample. CDR3 sequence (DNA): TGCAGCGTTGAAGATCTTGGGACTAGCGGCTCCTACGAGCAGTACTTC. This sequence encodes CSVEDLGTSGSYEQYF. The chain recombines TRBV29-1 with TRBJ2-7; TRBD2 agrees at 11 bases. The V gene end was trimmed by 0 bases and the J gene end by 0 bases; junction bases not matched to a gene: 4. CDR1 and CDR2 (germline): SQVTM, ANQGSEA. The CDR3 covers 16 residues.

This chain links TRBV7-7 with TRBJ2-5; the D is unclear. The V and J ends lost 6 bases and 4 bases respectively, with 12 bases between them. The germline CDR1 and CDR2 sequences are SSHAT and FNYEAQ (reference sequence). This CDR3 has 13 residues. CDR3 residues: CASRESVGETQYF. The CDR3 nucleotides are TGTGCCAGCAGGGAGAGTGTCGGAGAGACCCAGTACTTC. Combining the CDR3 with reference TRBV7-7 and TRBJ2-5 gives the whole variable domain GAGVSQSPRYKVTKRGQDVTLRCDPISSHATLYWYQQALGQGPEFLTYFNYEAQPDKSGLPSDRFSAERPEGSISTLTIQRTEQRDSAMYRCASRESVGETQYFGPGTRLLVL.

This sequence joins TRBV28 and TRBJ2-5; the D call may be TRBD1 or TRBD2 (6 bases each). Germline V gene sequence: CDR1 MDHEN, CDR2 SYDVKM. The CDR3 covers 14 residues. V lost 2 bases to trimming and J lost 13 bases, with 20 bases between them. The CDR3 DNA is TGTGCCAGCAGTTTAGGAGGGGGTCACCCACTTGGGTACTTC. This sequence encodes CASSLGGGHPLGYF.

The chain is built from TRBV15 and TRBJ1-2, with a tentative D call TRBD1 (5 bases). Trimming pared 5 bases from V and 2 bases from J, leaving 15 bases between. Germline loops: CDR1 LNHNV, CDR2 YYDKDF (reference sequence). This CDR3 is built from 15 residues. The CDR3 is CATSSGVGYNYGYTF. CDR3 coding DNA: TGTGCCACCAGCTCGGGGGTAGGCTACAACTATGGCTACACCTTC.

This clone was seen only once. CDR3 coding DNA: TGTGCCAGCAGTTACGGGACTAGCGGGACCGGGGAGCTGTTTTTT. Its protein product is CASSYGTSGTGELFF. The chain combines TRBV6-6 with TRBJ2-2; TRBD2 agrees at 12 bases. The CDR3 contains 15 residues. V shed 2 bases and J 5 bases; nucleotides not matched to a gene: 0. Looked up from germline, CDR1 is MNHNY and CDR2 is SVGAGI (reference sequence).

This clone was observed a single time. The rearrangement links TRBV15 to TRBJ1-1; D gene unclear. Germline lookup yields CDR1 LNHNV and CDR2 YYDKDF (reference sequence). The CDR3 is 16 residues long. With 1 base removed from V and 8 bases from J, the gap between germline ends came to 20 bases. CDR3 sequence (DNA): TGTGCCACCAGCAGAGGTAGAGTTAGGGCAGGAGAGGAAGCTTTCTTT. Protein sequence: CATSRGRVRAGEEAFF.

The genes are TRBV28 and TRBJ2-1; D is perhaps TRBD1 or TRBD2 (5 bases each). The germline V and J ends were trimmed by 6 bases and 13 bases, with 19 bases remaining between them. CDR1 and CDR2 from the germline V gene are MDHEN and SYDVKM. This CDR3 has 13 amino acids. DNA for the CDR3: TGTGCCAGCAGGTATGTTGGGACGGCCCTACAGTTCTTC. This sequence encodes CASRYVGTALQFF.

This sequence joins TRBV6-1 and TRBJ2-2, with D possibly being TRBD1 (5 bases). The CDR3 consists of 13 residues. Germline CDR1 and CDR2: MNHNS and SASEGT. V was pared by 4 bases and J by 7 bases, with 10 bases between. The DNA for the CDR3 is TGTGCCAGCAGTGCTAGGACACGCGGGGAGCTGTTTTTT. Protein product: CASSARTRGELFF.

The chain links TRBV4-1 to TRBJ1-5; D possibly corresponds to TRBD1 (5 bases). The CDR3 sequence is 19 residues long. The V end lost 0 bases, the J end lost 2 bases, and 20 bases lay between the germline ends. The germline gives CDR1 MGHRA, CDR2 YSYEKL. The CDR3 protein is CASSQDGQGSLGRNQPQHF. CDR3 nucleotides: TGCGCCAGCAGCCAAGATGGTCAGGGCAGCTTAGGGCGCAATCAGCCCCAGCATTTT.

V usage is TRBV28 and J usage is TRBJ2-7; D possibly uses TRBD1 or TRBD2 (6 bases each). Per the germline V gene, CDR1 is MDHEN and CDR2 is SYDVKM. The CDR3 totals 15 residues. The V and J ends lost 5 bases and 0 bases respectively, with 14 bases between them. As DNA, the CDR3 is TGTGCCAGCAGTCAGGAGGGGGTTGGCTCCTACGAGCAGTACTTC. Protein sequence: CASSQEGVGSYEQYF.

CDR3 loop: CASSFGDTGELFF. The CDR3 region has the DNA TGCGCCAGCAGCTTCGGGGACACCGGGGAGCTGTTTTTT. V usage is TRBV5-1 and J usage is TRBJ2-2, with a possible D match to TRBD2 (5 bases). V lost 2 bases to trimming and J lost 3 bases, with 5 bases between them. Germline V lookup: CDR1 SGHRS, CDR2 YFSETQ. The CDR3 length is 13 residues.

Details on this clone: The sample holds other DNA sequences that translate to the same CDR3. The chain carries TRBV28 and TRBJ1-4; D is undetermined. Germline V gene lookup returns CDR1 MDHEN and CDR2 SYDVKM. The CDR3 has 11 residues. V was clipped by 6 bases and J by 8 bases, with 7 bases between them. This chain's CDR3 is CASRSGEKLFF. CDR3 nucleotide sequence: TGTGCCAGCAGATCGGGGGAAAAACTGTTTTTT.

For this clone: The same CDR3 can be traced to other DNA sequences in this sample. This chain uses TRBV5-1 with TRBJ2-1; D is uncertain. V dropped 1 base and J dropped 3 bases, with 8 bases sitting between them. CDR3 length: 14 residues. Germline V gene sequence: CDR1 SGHRS, CDR2 YFSETQ. Here the CDR3 reads CASSLRASYNEQFF. In nucleotides, the CDR3 is TGCGCCAGCAGCTTGAGGGCCAGCTACAATGAGCAGTTCTTC.

The rearrangement links TRBV15 to TRBJ2-5, with 8 nucleotides matching TRBD2. The CDR3 totals 17 residues. CDR1 is LNHNV and CDR2 is YYDKDF in the germline V gene (reference sequence). Trimming took 1 base from V and 2 from J; bases not matched to a gene: 9. The CDR3 DNA sequence: TGTGCCACCAGCAGAGGTACGGGAGGGAGTATTCAAGAGACCCAGTACTTC. This translates into CATSRGTGGSIQETQYF.

J is TRBJ2-5 and V is TRBV5-5; 8 bases match TRBD1. The length of the CDR3 is 14 residues. The J segment lost 5 bases and the V segment lost 2 bases, leaving 5 bases of the junction unmatched. The germline V gene encodes CDR1 SGHKS and CDR2 YYEKEE (reference sequence). The DNA of the CDR3 is TGTGCCAGCAGCTTTCTACAGGGGGATGAGACCCAGTACTTC. Protein sequence: CASSFLQGDETQYF.

The chain couples TRBV7-2 to TRBJ2-5; TRBD1 aligns across 7 bases. The CDR3 runs 15 residues. Per the germline V gene, CDR1 is SGHTA and CDR2 is FQGNSA. Germline trimming cut 5 bases from V and 4 bases from J; bases unmatched to any gene: 10. The CDR3 loop is CASSASRGGSETQYF. The CDR3 coding sequence is TGTGCCAGCAGCGCCAGTCGAGGGGGCTCAGAGACCCAGTACTTC. Variable domain in full (rest from reference TRBV7-2 and TRBJ2-5): GAGVSQSPSNKVTEKGKDVELRCDPISGHTALYWYRQSLGQGLEFLIYFQGNSAPDKSGLPSDRFSAERTGGSVSTLTIQRTQQEDSAVYLCASSASRGGSETQYFGPGTRLLVL.

V gene TRBV10-3 combines with J gene TRBJ2-3, with TRBD2 matching 7 bases. Germline V gene lookup returns CDR1 ENHRY and CDR2 SYGVKD. This CDR3 contains 12 residues. With 11 bases clipped from V and 3 bases from J, the junction kept 5 bases outside the gene matches. CDR3 nucleotide sequence: TGTGCCCTTGGGGGGGGGACAGATACGCAGTATTTT. It yields the protein CALGGGTDTQYF.